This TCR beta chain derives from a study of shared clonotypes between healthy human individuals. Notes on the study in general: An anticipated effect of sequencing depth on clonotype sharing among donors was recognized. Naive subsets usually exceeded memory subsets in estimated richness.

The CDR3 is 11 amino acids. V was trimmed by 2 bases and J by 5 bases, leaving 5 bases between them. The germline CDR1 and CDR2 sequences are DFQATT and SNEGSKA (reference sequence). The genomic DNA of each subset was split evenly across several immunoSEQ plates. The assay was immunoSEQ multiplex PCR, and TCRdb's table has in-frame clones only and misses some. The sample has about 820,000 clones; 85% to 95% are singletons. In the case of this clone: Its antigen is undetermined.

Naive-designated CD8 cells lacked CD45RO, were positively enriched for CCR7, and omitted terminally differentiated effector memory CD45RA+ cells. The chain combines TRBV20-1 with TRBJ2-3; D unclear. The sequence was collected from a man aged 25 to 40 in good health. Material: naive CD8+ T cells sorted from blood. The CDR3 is CSARLIDTQYF. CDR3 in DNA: TGCAGTGCTAGACTAATAGATACGCAGTATTTT.